Following are 4 T cell receptor beta chains from one sample sequenced in a study of blood T cell repertoires in COVID-19. Profiled with immunoSEQ multiplex PCR; TCRdb holds only in-frame clones, not every one. The table includes some 250,000 clones, approximately 85% detected once. Source material: PBMCs or T cells enriched from blood (not recorded which). The source is a woman aged 50 to 65 who had recovered from COVID-19.

Notes on this clone: At the DNA level, this CDR3 is encoded by other sequences in the same sample as well. The rearrangement links TRBV9 to TRBJ1-2, with D hard to call. Germline V CDR1 and CDR2: SGDLS, YYNGEE. V was shortened by 0 bases and J by 7 bases, with 10 bases between the two germline ends. The CDR3 runs 13 residues. The CDR3 protein is CASSVGEGSGYTF. The CDR3 region has the DNA TGTGCCAGCAGCGTAGGTGAGGGCTCTGGCTACACCTTC.

This clone was found once. This sequence joins TRBV4-1 and TRBJ2-7; 8 bases match TRBD1. The ends lost 4 bases at V and 2 bases at J; junction bases unmatched: 10. Germline CDR1 and CDR2: MGHRA and YSYEKL. This CDR3 is 16 amino acids long. CDR3 sequence: CASSPKERTGTYEQYF. CDR3 DNA sequence: TGCGCCAGCAGCCCGAAGGAGAGGACAGGGACCTACGAGCAGTACTTC.

The V gene is TRBV27, the J gene TRBJ2-7, with 7 bases identical to TRBD1. CDR3 size: 14 residues. V lost 5 bases and J lost 5; bases outside the gene matches: 9. Germline loops: CDR1 MNHEY, CDR2 SMNVEV (reference sequence). The CDR3 DNA follows: TGTGCCAGCAGTCCACAGGGGTGGGCTGACGAGCAGTACTTC. Its protein is CASSPQGWADEQYF.

The gene calls are TRBV28 and TRBJ1-2; 10 nucleotides match TRBD1. The ends lost 4 bases at V and 7 bases at J; junction bases unmatched: 12. The CDR3 covers 16 residues. Germline V CDR1 and CDR2: MDHEN, SYDVKM. The CDR3 is CASSSGTGVTVGGYTF. The CDR3 DNA reads TGTGCCAGCAGTTCCGGGACAGGGGTCACCGTTGGTGGCTACACCTTC.